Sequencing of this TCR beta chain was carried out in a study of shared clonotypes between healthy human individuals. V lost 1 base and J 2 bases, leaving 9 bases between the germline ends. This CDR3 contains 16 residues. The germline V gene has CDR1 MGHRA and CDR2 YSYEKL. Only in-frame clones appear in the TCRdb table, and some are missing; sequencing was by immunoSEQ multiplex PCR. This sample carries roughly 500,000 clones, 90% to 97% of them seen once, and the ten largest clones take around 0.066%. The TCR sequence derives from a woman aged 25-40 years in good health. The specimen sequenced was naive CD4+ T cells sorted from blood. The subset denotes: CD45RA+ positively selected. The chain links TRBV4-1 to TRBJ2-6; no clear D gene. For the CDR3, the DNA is TGCGCCAGCAGCCAAGGACTGGCCCCTGGGGCCAACGTCCTGACTTTC. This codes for CASSQGLAPGANVLTF.